Reported below is one T cell receptor (beta chain). These data come from a study of blood T cell repertoires in COVID-19. Turning to the study itself: There were acute and convalescent COVID-19 samples, and they came from the United States, Italy and Spain. Sample material is recorded as cDNA or gDNA derived from T cells, B-cell-depleted T cells, or PBMCs.

Original processing notes: For nucleated cells, counts were estimated from reference gene primer amplification. Clones were read by immunoSEQ multiplex PCR, and TCRdb kept only the in-frame ones, dropping some. The V and J calls and clone size were taken over from that table, and D and trimming were inferred from the DNA. The sample has more than 140,000 clones; about four fifths are singletons. This CDR3 is 12 amino acids long. With 6 bases clipped from V and 8 bases from J, the junction kept 6 bases outside the gene matches. CDR1 and CDR2 from the germline V gene are MRHNA and SNTAGT. This TCR was sampled from a human donor in a cohort sampled during active COVID-19. The sample taken for sequencing was peripheral blood. The V and J genes are TRBV6-4 and TRBJ1-2; 7 bases map to TRBD1. The CDR3: CASSRDRGGYTF. CDR3 DNA sequence: TGTGCCAGCAGCCGGGACAGAGGAGGCTACACCTTC.